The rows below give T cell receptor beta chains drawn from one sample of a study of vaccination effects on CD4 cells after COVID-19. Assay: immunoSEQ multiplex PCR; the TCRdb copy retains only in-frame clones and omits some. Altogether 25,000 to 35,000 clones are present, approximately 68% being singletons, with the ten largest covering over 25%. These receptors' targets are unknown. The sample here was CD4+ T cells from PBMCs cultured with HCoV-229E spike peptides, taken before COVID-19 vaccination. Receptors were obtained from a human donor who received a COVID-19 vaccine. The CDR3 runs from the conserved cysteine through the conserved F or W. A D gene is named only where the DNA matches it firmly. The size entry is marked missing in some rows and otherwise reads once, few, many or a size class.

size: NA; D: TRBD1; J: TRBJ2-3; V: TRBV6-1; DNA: TGTGCCAGCAGTGAAGGGACAGGGCCCACAGATACGCAGTATTTT; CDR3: CASSEGTGPTDTQYF
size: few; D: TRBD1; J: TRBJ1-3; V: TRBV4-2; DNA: TGTGCCAGCAGCCAAGATCTTGGACAGGCCGCCTCTGGAAACACCATATATTTT; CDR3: CASSQDLGQAASGNTIYF
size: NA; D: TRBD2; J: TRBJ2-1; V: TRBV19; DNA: TGTGCCAGTAGTACCTTCTTGACTAGCGGGGGGCCCATGGTCTATGAGCAGTTCTTC; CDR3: CASSTFLTSGGPMVYEQFF
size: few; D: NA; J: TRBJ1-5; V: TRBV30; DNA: TGTGCCTGGAGTGGGGTGGGTCAGCCCCAGCATTTT; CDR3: CAWSGVGQPQHF
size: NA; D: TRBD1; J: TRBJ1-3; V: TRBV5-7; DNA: TGTGCCAGCAGCTTCCGACAGGGGGATAACTCTGGAAACACCATATATTTT; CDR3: CASSFRQGDNSGNTIYF
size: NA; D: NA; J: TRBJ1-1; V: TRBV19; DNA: TGTGCCAGTTCCTCAAGGCCCCGGGACACTGAAGCTTTCTTT; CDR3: CASSSRPRDTEAFF
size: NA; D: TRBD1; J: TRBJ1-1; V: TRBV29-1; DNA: TGCAGCGCGACCGGGACAGGGGCGAACACTGAAGCTTTCTTT; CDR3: CSATGTGANTEAFF
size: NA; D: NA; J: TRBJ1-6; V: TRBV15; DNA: TGTGCCACCAGCAGAGATCCTCTGGGTGACTCACCCCTCCACTTT; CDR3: CATSRDPLGDSPLHF
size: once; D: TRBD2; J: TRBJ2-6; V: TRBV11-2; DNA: TGTGCCAGCAGCTCCCTCCGGGGGGGGCTCGGCGTCCTGACTTTC; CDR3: CASSSLRGGLGVLTF
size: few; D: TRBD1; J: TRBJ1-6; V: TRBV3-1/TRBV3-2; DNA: TGTGCCAGCAGCACCGGGACAGATAATTCACCCCTCCACTTT; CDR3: CASSTGTDNSPLHF
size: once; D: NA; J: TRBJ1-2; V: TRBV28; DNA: TGTGCCAGCAGCCCCTCATGGGGGGAAGTGGGCTACACCTTC; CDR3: CASSPSWGEVGYTF
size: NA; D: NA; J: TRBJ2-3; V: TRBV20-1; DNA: TGCAGTGCTAGTCGGGACTCATTCACAGATACGCAGTATTTT; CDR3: CSASRDSFTDTQYF
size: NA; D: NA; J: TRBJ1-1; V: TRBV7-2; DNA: TGTGCCAGCAGCTTAGTTTCAGGGACTAGCACTGAAGCTTTCTTT; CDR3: CASSLVSGTSTEAFF
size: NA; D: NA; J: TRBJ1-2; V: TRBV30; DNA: TGTGCCTGGATGGAGTGGGGGCGCGTGGACTATGGCTACACCTTC; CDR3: CAWMEWGRVDYGYTF
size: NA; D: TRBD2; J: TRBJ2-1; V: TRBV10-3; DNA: TGTGCCATCAGTGAGTCGGGGACTAGCAACAATGAGCAGTTCTTC; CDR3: CAISESGTSNNEQFF
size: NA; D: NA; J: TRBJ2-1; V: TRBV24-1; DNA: TGTGCCACCAGTGATTTGGGGGGTGCCTACAATGAGCAGTTCTTC; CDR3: CATSDLGGAYNEQFF
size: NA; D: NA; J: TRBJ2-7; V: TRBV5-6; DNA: TGTGCCAGCAGCTTGGGTCCGTCATCTCCGGGCGAGCAGTACTTC; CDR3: CASSLGPSSPGEQYF
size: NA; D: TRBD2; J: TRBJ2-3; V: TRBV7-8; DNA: TGTGCCAGCAGCTTTACTAGCGGGACAACAGATACGCAGTATTTT; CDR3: CASSFTSGTTDTQYF
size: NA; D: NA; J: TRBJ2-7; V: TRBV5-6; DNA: TGTGCCAGCAGCCCGGACGGCTCCTCCTACGAGCAGTACTTC; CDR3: CASSPDGSSYEQYF
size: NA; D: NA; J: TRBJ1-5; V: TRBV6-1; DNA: TGTGCCAGCAGTGAACTCTTTTCGCTCAATCAGCCCCAGCATTTT; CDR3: CASSELFSLNQPQHF
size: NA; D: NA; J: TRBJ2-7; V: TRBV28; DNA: TGTGCCAGCAGTTTATTTATGGCGGGTATGGGATACGAGCAGTACTTC; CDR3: CASSLFMAGMGYEQYF
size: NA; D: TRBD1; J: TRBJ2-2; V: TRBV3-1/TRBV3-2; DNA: TGTGCCAGCAGCAAGACCAGGGGGCGAGGCACCGGGGAGCTGTTTTTT; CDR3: CASSKTRGRGTGELFF
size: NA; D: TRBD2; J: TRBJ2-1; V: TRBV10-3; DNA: TGTGCCATCAGGGGGACTAGCGGGAGGAGGGCCTACAATGAGCAGTTCTTC; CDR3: CAIRGTSGRRAYNEQFF
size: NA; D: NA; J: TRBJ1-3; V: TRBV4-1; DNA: TGCGCCAGCAGCCAAGATTGGGGAAACACCATATATTTT; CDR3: CASSQDWGNTIYF
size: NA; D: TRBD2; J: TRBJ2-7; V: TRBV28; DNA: TGTGCCAGCAGTACACAGACTAGCGGGGGACTCTACGAGCAGTACTTC; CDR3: CASSTQTSGGLYEQYF